This is a list of T cell receptor beta chains from one sample in a study of blood T cell repertoires in COVID-19. Data came from immunoSEQ multiplex PCR; TCRdb stores just in-frame clones and leaves some out. The data hold about 200,000 clones, with about 85% observed a single time. The sample was peripheral blood. These receptor sequences come from a man between 60 and 70 years old with COVID-19, enrolled during active disease. Both conserved end residues are part of each CDR3. Each record gives: clone size, J gene, V gene, D gene, CDR3 DNA, CDR3 protein. A D gene is named only where the DNA matches it firmly. Clone sizes are given selectively: once, few, many, or a class where the clone is expanded.

>.|TRBJ1-4|TRBV7-8|TRBD1
TGTGCCAGCAGCCCAGAACAGGGGGCTCTAGGGGAAAAACTGTTTTTT
CASSPEQGALGEKLFF
>.|TRBJ1-1|TRBV3-1/TRBV3-2|.
TGTGCCAGCACCCTCCATCGTAGGTGGTCGGTAGACAGATCGAACACTGAAGCTTTCTTT
CASTLHRRWSVDRSNTEAFF
>.|TRBJ1-5|TRBV2|TRBD1
TGTGCCAGCAGTGAAGGTCGGGGGACAGGCAATCAGCCCCAGCATTTT
CASSEGRGTGNQPQHF
>.|TRBJ1-2|TRBV10-3|TRBD1
TGTGCCATCAGTGGCCACAGGGGGCGAGAAAATGGCTACACCTTC
CAISGHRGRENGYTF
>.|TRBJ2-1|TRBV5-1|TRBD1
TGCGCCAGCAGCTTGGTACAGGGGAACAATGAGCAGTTCTTC
CASSLVQGNNEQFF
>.|TRBJ1-6|TRBV7-2|.
TGTGCCAGCGGCTTCGTCAGGGGTCGAAATTCACCCCTCCACTTT
CASGFVRGRNSPLHF
>.|TRBJ2-7|TRBV5-1|.
TGCGCCAGCAGAAATGGGGGCAGCTACGAGCAGTACTTC
CASRNGGSYEQYF
>.|TRBJ1-1|TRBV18|.
TGTGCCAGCTCATCGACAGTGGCGGCTTTCTTT
CASSSTVAAFF
>once|TRBJ2-5|TRBV5-1|.
TGCGCCAGCAGCCCCGTAGCGGGCAGGGGAGAGACCCAGTACTTC
CASSPVAGRGETQYF
>.|TRBJ1-6|TRBV30|.
TGTGCCGGAGCGGGTCTTTCCAGCTCCTATAATTCACCCCTCCACTTT
CAGAGLSSSYNSPLHF
>.|TRBJ1-1|TRBV6-1|.
TGTGCCAGCAGTGAAGCCCCTCCTAACACTGAAGCTTTCTTT
CASSEAPPNTEAFF